The 26 T cell receptor beta chains below come from one sample, sequenced in a study of CD8 T cells in ankylosing spondylitis. Each CDR3 protein is one row after TCRdb ran MiXCR on the 5' RACE reads. The repertoire consists of roughly 130,000 distinct CDR3 sequences, with roughly 7.7% occurring once and the leading ten covering under 7.5%. The material sequenced was synovial fluid, either unsorted or a sorted T cell fraction (not recorded which). Source of these receptors: a male donor with ankylosing spondylitis.

This clonotype was found many times. The J gene is TRBJ2-7, the V gene TRBV6-2 or TRBV6-3, with 7 positions matching TRBD2. Per the germline V gene, CDR1 is MNHEY and CDR2 is SVGEGT. The CDR3 runs 15 residues. V gave up 0 bases and J gave up 2 bases; unmatched junction bases: 4. This CDR3 is CASSYSASGAYEQYF. The CDR3 DNA reads as TGTGCCAGCAGTTACTCAGCAAGCGGGGCCTACGAGCAGTACTTC.

This clonotype occurred a few times. The CDR3 bases are TGTGCCACCAGCAGAGATAAGAGGGAGTCCTACGAGCAGTACTTC. It encodes CATSRDKRESYEQYF. V usage is TRBV15 and J usage is TRBJ2-7; D perhaps matches TRBD2 (5 bases). Trimming removed 0 bases at V and 1 base at J, with 10 bases between. This CDR3 has 15 amino acids. From germline, CDR1 is LNHNV and CDR2 YYDKDF (reference sequence).

This clonotype was recorded many times. This sequence joins TRBV11-2 and TRBJ2-5, with 10 bases matching TRBD2. This CDR3 has 17 amino acids. Germline values: CDR1 SGHAT, CDR2 FQNNGV. J gave up 1 base and V 5 bases, and 10 bases lay outside the gene matches. DNA of the CDR3: TGTGCCAGCAGCCAGCGGGAGGGCCGTTTTTTCCAAGAGACCCAGTACTTC. Amino acids: CASSQREGRFFQETQYF.

This clonotype was observed many times. The V and J genes are TRBV6-5 and TRBJ2-2; D may match TRBD1 or TRBD2 (5 bases each). V was clipped by 3 bases and J by 5 bases, with 10 bases between them. CDR1 is MNHEY, CDR2 SVGAGI, per germline. The CDR3 length is 14 residues. CDR3 loop: CASSYWGKTGELFF. The DNA of the CDR3 is TGTGCCAGCAGTTATTGGGGGAAAACCGGGGAGCTGTTTTTT.

The chain is built from TRBV18 and TRBJ2-5, with D perhaps TRBD2 (5 bases). The germline V gene has CDR1 KGHSH and CDR2 LQKENI. V was cut by 2 bases and J by 7 bases, with 11 bases left in between. This CDR3 comprises 13 residues. Here the CDR3 DNA reads TGTGCCAGCTCACCAACCCTAGAGGGGACCCAGTACTTC. This translates into CASSPTLEGTQYF.

V gene TRBV20-1 combines with J gene TRBJ2-1; D gene unclear. The germline V gene has CDR1 DFQATT and CDR2 SNEGSKA (reference sequence). V was cut by 3 bases and J by 4 bases, with 10 bases left in between. This CDR3 contains 13 residues. Here the CDR3 DNA reads TGCAGTGCTAGGGCAAGCTCGTACAATGAGCAGTTCTTC. Its translation is CSARASSYNEQFF.

This clonotype has just a few counts. The chain combines TRBV6-1 with TRBJ1-2; no definite D call. This CDR3 region has 17 residues. Germline assignment: CDR1 MNHNS and CDR2 SASEGT. V lost 4 bases and J lost 1, with 19 bases in between. Here the CDR3 reads CASSGQYQGPLNYGYTF. DNA for the CDR3: TGTGCCAGCAGTGGCCAATATCAAGGCCCCCTTAACTATGGCTACACCTTC.

In this sample, this clonotype turned up many times. The rearrangement joins TRBV20-1 to TRBJ1-1; D is unclear. V was cut by 3 bases and J by 12 bases, with 14 bases left in between. Germline V CDR1 and CDR2: DFQATT, SNEGSKA (reference sequence). This CDR3 comprises 11 residues. CDR3 sequence (DNA): TGCAGTGCTAGCCGCAGTGAAAAAACTTTCTTT. This gives the protein CSASRSEKTFF.

For the CDR3, the DNA is TGCGCCAGCAGCCAAGTAGCGGGAGTATCGAACATTCAGTACTTC. It codes for CASSQVAGVSNIQYF. This chain uses TRBV4-3 with TRBJ2-4, with 9 bases fitting TRBD2. V trimming: 1 base; J trimming: 7 bases; junction bases outside the gene matches: 5. CDR1 is LGHNA, CDR2 YSLEER, per germline. This CDR3 has 15 amino acids.

In this sample, this clonotype turned up a few times. The chain employs TRBV7-8 and TRBJ2-7; a weak D match, TRBD2 (6 bases). Germline CDR1 SGHVS, CDR2 FQNEAQ. CDR3 length equals 15 residues. V lost 1 base and J lost 1, with 11 bases in between. The DNA of the CDR3 is TGTGCCAGCAGCTTAGTAGTTGGGACTTCCTACGAGCAGTACTTC. Residues: CASSLVVGTSYEQYF.

The table lists this clonotype with many counts. The CDR3 sequence is CASSYMAGYGEAFF. CDR3 bases: TGTGCCAGCAGTTACATGGCAGGGTACGGTGAAGCTTTCTTT. This chain links TRBV6-5 with TRBJ1-1, with D tentatively TRBD1 (5 bases). V gave up 2 bases and J gave up 7 bases, with 14 bases separating them. The CDR3 contains 14 residues. Germline CDR1 and CDR2: MNHEY and SVGAGI.

This clonotype has more than one count but fewer than ten. Germline and junction disagree at one end, which may indicate a read error. The rearrangement joins TRBV7-7 to TRBJ2-3; TRBD2 matches at 8 bases. Germline V gives CDR1 SSHAT, CDR2 FNYEAQ (reference sequence). CDR3 length: 15 residues. The CDR3 here is CASSPAGTSSDTQYF. The DNA of the CDR3 is TGTGCTAGCAGCCCAGCCGGGACTAGTTCAGATACGCAGTATTTT.

The sample holds many counts of this clonotype. The J gene is TRBJ2-1, the V gene TRBV20-1; possible D gene TRBD2, 5 bases. The CDR3 is made up of 14 amino acids. Germline V gene data show CDR1 as DFQATT and CDR2 as SNEGSKA (reference sequence). The germline V and J ends were trimmed by 3 bases and 9 bases, with 18 bases remaining between them. CDR3 residues: CSASRYQVGSEQFF. CDR3 sequence (DNA): TGCAGTGCTAGTAGGTACCAGGTTGGGAGTGAGCAGTTCTTC.

The table lists this clonotype with many counts. V is TRBV5-1 and J is TRBJ2-3; TRBD2 agrees at 11 bases. The germline gives CDR1 SGHRS, CDR2 YFSETQ. V shed 0 bases and J 1 base; nucleotides not matched to a gene: 4. The CDR3 spans 17 residues. The DNA for the CDR3 is TGCGCCAGCAGCTTGGCGACTAGCGGGACGGGCACAGATACGCAGTATTTT. Translation gives CASSLATSGTGTDTQYF.

Ten or more counts support this clonotype. This rearrangement joins TRBV30 to TRBJ2-6, with 8 nucleotides matching TRBD2. After removal of 8 bases from V and 0 bases from J, the junction contained 12 bases not matched to a gene. Germline V gene sequence: CDR1 GTSNPN, CDR2 SVGIG (reference sequence). This CDR3 has 17 amino acids. CDR3 DNA sequence: TGTGCCGCTCGCTGGCGGGGGGTAATCTCTGGGGCCAACGTCCTGACTTTC. This translates into CAARWRGVISGANVLTF.

This clonotype has at least ten counts. The V gene is TRBV20-1, the J gene TRBJ2-1; 9 nucleotides align to TRBD2. V shed 8 bases and J 3 bases; nucleotides not matched to a gene: 5. Looked up from germline, CDR1 is DFQATT and CDR2 is SNEGSKA (reference sequence). This CDR3 has 13 residues. The CDR3: CSTIAGVYNEQFF. The CDR3 DNA reads TGCAGTACCATAGCGGGAGTCTACAATGAGCAGTTCTTC.

The chain employs TRBV2 and TRBJ2-7; TRBD2 is a possible D gene (7 bases). Germline assignment: CDR1 SNHLY and CDR2 FYNNEI. The CDR3 is 16 amino acids. Trimming removed 2 bases at V and 1 base at J, with 15 bases between. This chain's CDR3 is CASSEPGGGRSYEQYF. The CDR3, as DNA: TGTGCCAGCAGTGAACCGGGGGGCGGAAGATCCTACGAGCAGTACTTC.

This clonotype was seen a handful of times. This chain joins TRBV11-1 and TRBJ2-5, with 7 bases aligning to TRBD2. Germline CDR1 reads SGHAT; CDR2 reads FQDESV (reference sequence). The CDR3 is made up of 14 amino acids. V was pared by 2 bases and J by 6 bases, with 6 bases of the junction left unmatched. CDR3 loop: CASSLIGGTKTQYF. The CDR3 nucleotides are TGTGCCAGCAGCTTAATCGGGGGGACGAAGACCCAGTACTTC.

This clonotype was detected ten times or more. The gene calls are TRBV4-3 and TRBJ2-5; D unresolved. The CDR3 has 14 residues. V dropped 4 bases and J dropped 1 base, with 10 bases sitting between them. CDR1 and CDR2 from the germline V gene are LGHNA and YSLEER. The CDR3 nucleotides are TGCGCCAGCAGCCCCGAACTCGCCCAAGAGACCCAGTACTTC. Its translation is CASSPELAQETQYF.

V gene TRBV6-6 combines with J gene TRBJ2-3; a possible D gene is TRBD2 (7 bases). CDR3 length: 12 amino acids. CDR1 MNHNY and CDR2 SVGAGI come from the germline V gene (reference sequence). Trimming took 5 bases from V and 10 from J, leaving 13 bases between them. CDR3 nucleotides: TGTGCCAGCAGTAGAGGGGAGGGGGCGCAGTATTTT. Translated: CASSRGEGAQYF.

A note on this clonotype: A read error is possible here, since a much larger clone lies one base away. This rearrangement joins TRBV6-2 or TRBV6-3 to TRBJ2-7; TRBD2 matches at 8 bases. Germline V gives CDR1 MNHEY, CDR2 SVGEGT. The CDR3 runs to 14 residues. Written as DNA, the CDR3 is TGTGTCAGCAGGCTCGGGGGGGTCTCCTACGAGCAGTACTTC. Translating it yields CVSRLGGVSYEQYF.

This chain connects TRBV11-2 to TRBJ1-1; D unclear. V lost 6 bases and J 3 bases, leaving 11 bases between the germline ends. CDR3 length equals 13 residues. The germline V gene has CDR1 SGHAT and CDR2 FQNNGV. CDR3 protein: CASRRVSDTEAFF. Written as DNA, the CDR3 is TGTGCCAGCAGGAGGGTGTCGGACACTGAAGCTTTCTTT.

This clonotype was picked up many times. The chain couples TRBV7-2 to TRBJ1-2; no reliable D call. This CDR3 has 14 residues. Germline CDR1 reads SGHTA; CDR2 reads FQGNSA. The V gene lost 0 bases and the J gene lost 3 bases, with 8 bases spanning the gap. The CDR3 DNA follows: TGTGCCAGCAGCTTAGCAGGGAACGACTATGGCTACACCTTC. It yields the protein CASSLAGNDYGYTF.

This rearrangement joins TRBV20-1 to TRBJ2-7; either TRBD1 or TRBD2 may supply D (5 bases each). The CDR3 has 15 residues. Germline CDR1 and CDR2: DFQATT and SNEGSKA (reference sequence). The V end was cut by 0 bases, the J end by 2 bases, with 14 bases between. DNA of the CDR3: TGCAGTGCTAGAGATCCGGGACGTCATGCCTACGAGCAGTACTTC. It encodes CSARDPGRHAYEQYF.

This clonotype occurred a few times. The genes are TRBV6-2 or TRBV6-3 and TRBJ2-7; no firm D call. The V end lost 5 bases, the J end lost 3 bases, and 8 bases lay between the germline ends. Germline assignment: CDR1 MNHEY and CDR2 SVGEGT. The CDR3 has 12 residues. The CDR3 region is CASSPTDYEQYF. The CDR3 DNA reads as TGTGCCAGCAGTCCCACTGACTACGAGCAGTACTTC.

This clonotype was observed many times. The chain employs TRBV7-2 and TRBJ1-5; the D is unclear. CDR1 and CDR2 (germline): SGHTA, FQGNSA. Between the trimmed V and J ends, which lost 1 base and 6 bases, there was a span of 7 bases. The CDR3 totals 13 residues. This chain's CDR3 is CASSLDISQPQHF. CDR3 DNA: TGTGCCAGCAGCTTAGATATCAGTCAGCCCCAGCATTTT. Complete variable domain (other parts from reference TRBV7-2 and TRBJ1-5): GAGVSQSPSNKVTEKGKDVELRCDPISGHTALYWYRQSLGQGLEFLIYFQGNSAPDKSGLPSDRFSAERTGGSVSTLTIQRTQQEDSAVYLCASSLDISQPQHFGDGTRLSIL.